These 27 T cell receptor beta chains share one sample of origin, sequenced in a study of molecular identifiers for immune sequencing clone quantification. TCRdb reprocessed the PCR reads via MiXCR and lists one record per CDR3 protein. The sample includes 85,000 to 100,000 distinct CDR3 sequences, 21% of them seen just once. Sample: naive CD8+ T cells from blood, with Jurkat cell RNA spiked in. The subset: FACS-sorted CD8+CD4-CCR7+CD45RA+ naive T cells. Receptor source: a human donor in good health. Some libraries in this study had Jurkat cell RNA spiked in.

In this sample, this clonotype turned up many times. The chain links TRBV6-1 to TRBJ2-7; TRBD1 might be the D (5 bases). Germline V gene data show CDR1 as MNHNS and CDR2 as SASEGT. This CDR3 spans 14 amino acids. The V and J ends lost 3 bases and 5 bases respectively, with 14 bases between them. The CDR3 protein is CASSDGQGSDEQYF. The CDR3 coding sequence is TGTGCCAGCAGTGACGGGCAGGGAAGCGACGAGCAGTACTTC.

Many counts were recorded for this clonotype. The gene calls are TRBV5-1 and TRBJ2-3; D gene uncertain. The V end lost 0 bases, the J end lost 2 bases, and 16 bases lay between the germline ends. This CDR3 comprises 17 residues. Germline-derived CDR1 and CDR2 are SGHRS and YFSETQ. CDR3 DNA sequence: TGCGCCAGCAGCTTGGATTCTTCCAGCACCTTCACAGATACGCAGTATTTT. This encodes CASSLDSSSTFTDTQYF.

This clonotype was seen ten or more times. V usage is TRBV24-1 and J usage is TRBJ2-4; D is possibly TRBD2 (5 bases). Trimming stripped 7 bases from V and 8 bases from J, with 5 bases between. This CDR3 comprises 10 residues. Germline CDR1 is KGHDR and CDR2 is SFDVKD. The CDR3 sequence is CATREDIQYF. The CDR3 DNA follows: TGTGCCACCAGGGAGGACATTCAGTACTTC.

V is TRBV3-2 and J is TRBJ2-3. TRBV3-2 is a pseudogene locus. The CDR3 is made up of 14 amino acids. Here the CDR3 reads CASSQAEATDTQYF. The CDR3 bases are TGTGCCAGCAGCCAAGCCGAGGCCACAGATACGCAGTATTTT.

In its sample, this clonotype was seen a few times. The DNA for the CDR3 is TGTGCCAGCACCTCGACGGCCTCCTACAATGAGCAGTTCTTC. This encodes CASTSTASYNEQFF. This chain uses TRBV2 with TRBJ2-1; no definite D call. There are 14 residues in the CDR3. CDR1 SNHLY and CDR2 FYNNEI come from the germline V gene. V lost 7 bases, J lost 0 bases, and 10 bases lay in between.

This clonotype was seen repeatedly, ten times or more. The chain employs TRBV7-2 and TRBJ2-7; D uncertain. Trimming shortened V by 5 bases and J by 1 base, and 12 bases separated the two germline ends. Per the germline V gene, CDR1 is SGHTA and CDR2 is FQGNSA. This CDR3 comprises 14 residues. CDR3 coding DNA: TGTGCCAGCAGCCGTCTCCTACCATCCTACGAGCAGTACTTC. Translation: CASSRLLPSYEQYF.

In regard to this clonotype: This may come from a read error, since a much larger clone is one base off. J is TRBJ2-3 and V is TRBV6-6, with D possibly matching TRBD2 (6 bases). Germline CDR1 is MNHNY and CDR2 is SVGAGI (reference sequence). The ends were cut back, 11 bases at V and 2 bases at J, with 17 bases in the middle. The CDR3 consists of 14 residues. The CDR3 DNA reads TGTGCCGGCACTCAACCGGGAGCCACAGATACGCAGTATTTT. It yields the protein CAGTQPGATDTQYF.

This clonotype was counted ten times or more. The genes are TRBV29-1 and TRBJ2-7, with a weak D call TRBD2 (5 bases). Looked up from germline, CDR1 is SQVTM and CDR2 is ANQGSEA. V gave up 5 bases and J gave up 0 bases, with 11 bases separating them. This CDR3 has 13 amino acids. The CDR3 DNA sequence: TGCAGCGTTTGGGAGAACAACTCCTACGAGCAGTACTTC. Translated, it gives CSVWENNSYEQYF.

This clonotype was seen ten or more times. V gene TRBV6-2 or TRBV6-3 combines with J gene TRBJ2-6; D may match TRBD1 or TRBD2 (5 bases each). CDR3 length equals 19 residues. Between the trimmed V and J ends, which lost 4 bases and 2 bases, there was a span of 21 bases. The V gene's germline CDR1 is MNHEY and CDR2 SVGEGT. In DNA, the CDR3 is TGTGCCAGCAGTTCGATGGACGGGGCCAGCCACACTGGGGCCAACGTCCTGACTTTC. This codes for CASSSMDGASHTGANVLTF.

This clonotype has ten or more counts. V gene TRBV2 combines with J gene TRBJ2-7, with 12 bases lining up with TRBD1. Per the germline V gene, CDR1 is SNHLY and CDR2 is FYNNEI. The CDR3 sequence is 15 residues long. Germline trimming cut 6 bases from V and 0 bases from J; bases unmatched to any gene: 3. DNA for the CDR3: TGTGCCAGCAGGCCGGGACAGGGGGCCTCCTACGAGCAGTACTTC. This translates into CASRPGQGASYEQYF.

This clonotype occurred many times. The chain has TRBV27 and TRBJ2-3; tentative D call: TRBD2 (5 bases). V gave up 6 bases and J gave up 2 bases, with 15 bases separating them. This CDR3 spans 15 amino acids. Germline CDR1 is MNHEY and CDR2 is SMNVEV (reference sequence). The CDR3 protein is CASSPRSGFTDTQYF. CDR3 bases: TGTGCCAGCAGCCCGAGGAGCGGATTCACAGATACGCAGTATTTT.

This clonotype was counted ten times or more. V is TRBV5-8 and J is TRBJ2-4, with D possibly being TRBD1 (5 bases). The CDR3 consists of 13 residues. Trimming shortened V by 10 bases and J by 9 bases, and 20 bases separated the two germline ends. Per germline, CDR1 SGHTS and CDR2 YDEGEE. The CDR3 DNA follows: TGTGCCCCAGAGGAGCCCCAGGGATTCATTCAGTACTTC. Residues: CAPEEPQGFIQYF. The variable domain in full, with the rest retrieved from reference TRBV5-8 and TRBJ2-4, is EAGVTQSPTHLIKTRGQQATLRCSPISGHTSVYWYQQALGLGLQFLLWYDEGEERNRGNFPPRFSGRQFPNYSSELNVNALELEDSALYLCAPEEPQGFIQYFGAGTRLSVL.

About this clonotype itself: It may be a read error: a sequence one base away is much more abundant. V and J are TRBV20-1 and TRBJ2-3; the match to TRBD2 covers 12 bases. Per the germline V gene, CDR1 is DFQATT and CDR2 is SNEGSKA (reference sequence). The CDR3 totals 16 residues. The CDR3 spells CSATSGSSGGTDAQYF. CDR3 DNA sequence: TGCAGTGCGACTAGCGGGAGTTCTGGAGGGACAGATGCGCAGTATTTT.

This clonotype was seen at least ten times. The chain uses TRBV20-1 and TRBJ2-7; TRBD1 matches 7 bases. The germline V gene has CDR1 DFQATT and CDR2 SNEGSKA (reference sequence). The length of the CDR3 is 14 residues. V dropped 3 bases and J dropped 2; count of bases not matched to a gene: 7. The CDR3 reads CSASQDRTAYEQYF. DNA for the CDR3: TGCAGTGCTAGCCAGGACAGGACCGCCTACGAGCAGTACTTC.

The chain links TRBV7-9 to TRBJ2-3, with 9 bases that match TRBD2. J gave up 6 bases and V 6 bases, and 7 bases lay outside the gene matches. The length of the CDR3 is 14 residues. Germline V gene lookup returns CDR1 SEHNR and CDR2 FQNEAQ (reference sequence). The CDR3 nucleotides are TGTGCCAGCAGACAGGGACTAGCTATGGATACGCAGTATTTT. Its protein product is CASRQGLAMDTQYF.

This clonotype was observed at least ten times. The CDR3 sequence: CASSLRQGGNQPQHF. The CDR3 coding sequence is TGTGCCAGCAGCTTAAGACAGGGAGGCAATCAGCCCCAGCATTTT. This chain uses TRBV7-6 with TRBJ1-5; TRBD1 matches at 7 bases. Germline V gives CDR1 SGHVS, CDR2 FNYEAQ. Trimming removed 2 bases from V and 2 bases from J; junction bases left unmatched: 3. The CDR3 runs to 15 residues. Supplemented by reference TRBV7-6 and TRBJ1-5, the full variable domain reads GAGVSQSPRYKVTKRGQDVALRCDPISGHVSLYWYRQALGQGPEFLTYFNYEAQQDKSGLPNDRFSAERPEGSISTLTIQRTEQRDSAMYRCASSLRQGGNQPQHFGDGTRLSIL.

The sample holds many counts of this clonotype. The chain couples TRBV7-9 to TRBJ2-3; 8 bases are shared with TRBD2. The trim removed 4 bases at V and 2 bases at J, leaving 11 bases unmatched. The CDR3 is 17 amino acids. Germline V gene sequence: CDR1 SEHNR, CDR2 FQNEAQ (reference sequence). In DNA, the CDR3 is TGTGCCAGCAGCTCCACTCGGGAAGCGGGGGTCACAGATACGCAGTATTTT. This translates into CASSSTREAGVTDTQYF. Supplemented by reference TRBV7-9 and TRBJ2-3, the full variable domain reads DTGVSQNPRHKITKRGQNVTFRCDPISEHNRLYWYRQTLGQGPEFLTYFQNEAQLEKSRLLSDRFSAERPKGSFSTLEIQRTEQGDSAMYLCASSSTREAGVTDTQYFGPGTRLTVL.

The V and J genes are TRBV20-1 and TRBJ2-1; unclear D gene. The CDR3 has 11 residues. From germline, CDR1 is DFQATT and CDR2 SNEGSKA (reference sequence). V dropped 6 bases and J dropped 6 bases, with 9 bases sitting between them. The CDR3 DNA reads as TGCAGTGCGTCTCCGGGCAATGAGCAGTTCTTC. Translating gives CSASPGNEQFF.

The table lists this clonotype with many counts. The chain combines TRBV6-6 with TRBJ1-2; possibly TRBD1 for D (6 bases). The CDR3 is made up of 13 amino acids. Germline CDR1 MNHNY, CDR2 SVGAGI (reference sequence). V lost 0 bases and J 6 bases, leaving 8 bases between the germline ends. CDR3 protein: CASSYSAGDGYTF. The CDR3 DNA reads TGTGCCAGCAGTTACTCAGCAGGGGATGGCTACACCTTC.

Comments on this clonotype: Possible read error: a much larger clone is one base away. J is TRBJ1-1 and V is TRBV6-5, with 7 nucleotides matching TRBD1. The junction had 9 bases not matched to a gene; V was cut back by 1 base and J by 4 bases. The CDR3 consists of 16 residues. Per the germline V gene, CDR1 is MNHEY and CDR2 is SVGAGI. The CDR3 sequence is CASSYFGFRGVTEAFF. For the CDR3, the DNA is TGTGCCAGCAGTTACTTTGGTTTCAGGGGGGTCACTGAAGCTTTCTTT.

This clonotype was detected ten times or more. V gene TRBV28 combines with J gene TRBJ2-3; the match to TRBD2 covers 12 bases. Looked up from germline, CDR1 is MDHEN and CDR2 is SYDVKM. V was pared by 6 bases and J by 4 bases, with 2 bases of the junction left unmatched. The CDR3 extends over 14 amino acids. The CDR3 loop is CASRRTSGADTQYF. CDR3 in DNA: TGTGCCAGCAGAAGGACTAGCGGGGCAGATACGCAGTATTTT. The variable domain in full, completed from reference TRBV28 and TRBJ2-3, reads DVKVTQSSRYLVKRTGEKVFLECVQDMDHENMFWYRQDPGLGLRLIYFSYDVKMKEKGDIPEGYSVSREKKERFSLILESASTNQTSMYLCASRRTSGADTQYFGPGTRLTVL.

This sequence joins TRBV12-3 or TRBV12-4 and TRBJ2-5; 9 bases match TRBD2. This CDR3 has 13 residues. J gave up 5 bases and V 6 bases, and 4 bases lay outside the gene matches. CDR3 sequence (DNA): TGTGCCAGCAGCCAAAGCGGGGGGGAGACCCAGTACTTC. This encodes CASSQSGGETQYF.

This clonotype has only one observation. This may stem from a read error, because a much larger clone lies one nucleotide away. The V call is TRBV5-6, the J call TRBJ1-6; TRBD1 might be the D (5 bases). The germline V and J ends were trimmed by 4 bases and 9 bases, with 17 bases remaining between them. Germline CDR1 reads SGHDT; CDR2 reads YYEEEE. The CDR3 covers 15 residues. DNA of the CDR3: TGTGCCAGCAGCATCGGCAGGGAGTGGGGTTCACCCCTCCACTTT. This codes for CASSIGREWGSPLHF.

On this clonotype itself: At one end, the junction sequence differs from germline, possibly due to a read error. The chain carries TRBV10-2 and TRBJ1-1, with a possible D match to TRBD1 (5 bases). Germline assignment: CDR1 WSHSY and CDR2 SAAADI. The CDR3 is 16 residues long. CDR3 bases: TGCGCCAGCAGTGAGTCGACGGCGGGGCGGAACACTGAAACTTTCTTT. Amino acids: CASSESTAGRNTETFF.

The genes are TRBV5-1 and TRBJ2-7, with D possibly TRBD2 on 6 matching bases. V lost 3 bases, J lost 7 bases, and 11 bases lay in between. This CDR3 has 12 residues. Germline values: CDR1 SGHRS, CDR2 YFSETQ. The CDR3: CASSSGGIEQYF. CDR3 bases: TGCGCCAGCAGCTCTGGGGGGATAGAGCAGTACTTC.

The chain links TRBV7-9 to TRBJ2-7, with D possibly TRBD1 on 5 matching bases. The CDR3 spans 17 residues. Germline V lookup: CDR1 SEHNR, CDR2 FQNEAQ (reference sequence). Trimming left V 4 bases short and J 6 bases short, with 25 bases between. The CDR3 loop reads CASSSTLITTESGEQYF. In nucleotides, the CDR3 is TGTGCCAGCAGCTCTACATTGATTACGACAGAATCTGGCGAGCAGTACTTC.

This chain uses TRBV28 with TRBJ2-7; D possibly corresponds to TRBD2 (7 bases). Trimming took 7 bases from V and 5 from J, leaving 15 bases between them. From germline, CDR1 is MDHEN and CDR2 SYDVKM. The CDR3 extends over 13 amino acids. This CDR3 is CASTEGGMNEQYF. The DNA of the CDR3 is TGTGCCAGCACAGAGGGGGGGATGAACGAGCAGTACTTC.